Below are 20 T cell receptor beta chains sequenced from a single sample in a study of T cells after yellow fever vaccination. TCRdb used MiXCR to reprocess the 5' RACE reads, holding one entry per CDR3 protein. In the table there are some 240,000 distinct CDR3 sequences, roughly 4% of which are singletons. The starting material was PBMCs, obtained 15 days after the yellow fever booster vaccination. The origin of the receptors is a man between 18 and 29 years old who received the YFV17D yellow fever vaccine.

This clonotype has a count of ten or more. V is TRBV7-9 and J is TRBJ2-4; weak D call: TRBD2 (6 bases). Per germline, CDR1 SEHNR and CDR2 FQNEAQ (reference sequence). The CDR3 spans 17 residues. The germline V and J ends were trimmed by 2 bases and 0 bases, with 14 bases remaining between them. Here the CDR3 DNA reads TGTGCCAGCAGCTTAACGGGGGTGAGGTCAGCCAAAAACATTCAGTACTTC. Amino acids: CASSLTGVRSAKNIQYF.

This clonotype was seen repeatedly, ten times or more. The chain uses TRBV5-1 and TRBJ1-1; D not certain. Trimming took 0 bases from V and 5 from J, leaving 8 bases between them. Per the germline V gene, CDR1 is SGHRS and CDR2 is YFSETQ. The CDR3 is 13 residues long. The DNA for the CDR3 is TGCGCCAGCAGCTTGGATACAGAGACTGAAGCTTTCTTT. Amino acid sequence: CASSLDTETEAFF.

The J gene is TRBJ2-5, the V gene TRBV6-5, with 7 bases lining up with TRBD2. The CDR3 covers 14 residues. V lost 0 bases, J lost 2 bases, and 0 bases stayed unmatched. Germline CDR1 MNHEY, CDR2 SVGAGI. CDR3 residues: CASSYSGGQETQYF. CDR3 in DNA: TGTGCCAGCAGTTACTCGGGGGGGCAAGAGACCCAGTACTTC.

In its sample, this clonotype was seen many times. The chain joins TRBV7-2 to TRBJ2-2; D is perhaps TRBD2 (6 bases). CDR3 length equals 15 residues. Per the germline V gene, CDR1 is SGHTA and CDR2 is FQGNSA. V was cut by 6 bases and J by 3 bases, with 14 bases left in between. CDR3 protein: CASRVLSGDTGELFF. CDR3 DNA sequence: TGTGCCAGCAGAGTACTTAGCGGAGACACCGGGGAGCTGTTTTTT.

This clonotype was seen repeatedly, ten times or more. The chain joins TRBV5-1 to TRBJ1-4; D possibly corresponds to TRBD1 (6 bases). The CDR3 has 15 amino acids. CDR1 and CDR2 from the germline V gene are SGHRS and YFSETQ. V gave up 1 base and J gave up 2 bases, with 9 bases separating them. CDR3 sequence: CASSLMGATNEKLFF. The CDR3 DNA reads TGCGCCAGCAGCTTGATGGGGGCTACTAATGAAAAACTGTTTTTT.

This clonotype was detected only a few times. The genes are TRBV4-3 and TRBJ2-1, with 12 positions matching TRBD2. The CDR3 length is 16 residues. V shed 1 base, J shed 7 bases, and the junction held 5 bases outside the gene matches. The germline V gene has CDR1 LGHNA and CDR2 YSLEER. CDR3 DNA: TGCGCCAGCAGCCAAGCAGCGACTAGCGGGGGAAATGAGCAGTTCTTC. Translating it yields CASSQAATSGGNEQFF.

The rearrangement links TRBV19 to TRBJ1-1, with a possible D match to TRBD1 (5 bases). CDR1 is LNHDA, CDR2 SQIVND, per germline (reference sequence). Trimming stripped 4 bases from V and 1 base from J, with 16 bases between. This CDR3 contains 16 residues. For the CDR3, the DNA is TGTGCCAGTAGTAGGGGACGCAGGGTCACGAACACTGAAGCTTTCTTT. Protein: CASSRGRRVTNTEAFF.

The gene calls are TRBV20-1 and TRBJ2-3, with D perhaps matching TRBD1 (6 bases). The ends were cut back, 6 bases at V and 3 bases at J, with 16 bases in the middle. The CDR3 spans 14 residues. Germline V CDR1 and CDR2: DFQATT, SNEGSKA (reference sequence). The CDR3 reads CSANGQWGTDTQYF. The CDR3 bases are TGCAGTGCAAATGGACAGTGGGGTACAGATACGCAGTATTTT.

The sample holds many counts of this clonotype. The chain recombines TRBV7-9 with TRBJ2-2, with D unresolved. The CDR3 has 13 amino acids. CDR1 is SEHNR and CDR2 is FQNEAQ in the germline V gene (reference sequence). V shed 5 bases and J shed 4 bases, with 8 bases lying between them. CDR3 nucleotides: TGTGCCAGCAGCCAGCTGAGCACCGGGGAGCTGTTTTTT. This translates into CASSQLSTGELFF. Full variable domain (rest looked up from reference TRBV7-9 and TRBJ2-2): DTGVSQNPRHKITKRGQNVTFRCDPISEHNRLYWYRQTLGQGPEFLTYFQNEAQLEKSRLLSDRFSAERPKGSFSTLEIQRTEQGDSAMYLCASSQLSTGELFFGEGSRLTVL.

This clonotype was counted many times. The rearrangement joins TRBV19 to TRBJ1-5; D gene ambiguous. This CDR3 is built from 16 residues. V was cut by 7 bases and J by 0 bases, with 16 bases left in between. Germline V gives CDR1 LNHDA, CDR2 SQIVND (reference sequence). CDR3 in amino acids: CASTSTDLNSNQPQHF. The DNA for the CDR3 is TGTGCCAGTACCTCCACAGACCTTAATAGCAATCAGCCCCAGCATTTT.

This clonotype showed up many times. V usage is TRBV5-1 and J usage is TRBJ2-1; 8 bases align to TRBD1. CDR1 is SGHRS and CDR2 is YFSETQ in the germline V gene. V gave up 4 bases and J gave up 0 bases; unmatched junction bases: 6. CDR3 length: 16 residues. The CDR3 region is CASSRDRRVSYNEQFF. As DNA, the CDR3 is TGCGCCAGCAGCCGGGACAGGAGAGTCTCCTACAATGAGCAGTTCTTC.

This clonotype has a count of ten or more. The chain joins TRBV7-2 to TRBJ2-7; 9 bases align to TRBD1. With V trimmed by 3 bases and J by 6 bases, 9 bases remained unmatched. Germline-derived CDR1 and CDR2 are SGHTA and FQGNSA. The CDR3 is 15 amino acids. This chain's CDR3 is CASSFPDRGRFEQYF. DNA of the CDR3: TGTGCCAGCAGCTTCCCGGACAGGGGAAGGTTCGAGCAGTACTTC.

This clonotype was seen ten or more times. The chain recombines TRBV5-1 with TRBJ2-1, with a tentative D call TRBD2 (6 bases). From germline, CDR1 is SGHRS and CDR2 YFSETQ. V was cut by 4 bases and J by 4 bases, with 12 bases left in between. CDR3 length equals 14 residues. CDR3 residues: CASSISGGYNEQFF. The CDR3 DNA sequence: TGCGCCAGCAGCATATCAGGAGGGTACAATGAGCAGTTCTTC. Supplemented by reference TRBV5-1 and TRBJ2-1, the full variable domain reads KAGVTQTPRYLIKTRGQQVTLSCSPISGHRSVSWYQQTPGQGLQFLFEYFSETQRNKGNFPGRFSGRQFSNSRSEMNVSTLELGDSALYLCASSISGGYNEQFFGPGTRLTVL.

This clonotype appeared many times. The V and J genes are TRBV5-1 and TRBJ2-7; D ambiguous. The V and J ends lost 4 bases and 7 bases respectively, with 15 bases between them. CDR1 is SGHRS, CDR2 YFSETQ, per germline. The CDR3 is made up of 13 amino acids. The CDR3 loop is CASSLDPLGEQYF. The DNA of the CDR3 is TGCGCCAGCAGCCTGGACCCACTGGGGGAGCAGTACTTC.

The table lists this clonotype with a few counts. The rearrangement uses TRBV20-1 and TRBJ2-5, with D maybe TRBD2 (6 bases). This CDR3 has 13 residues. The germline gives CDR1 DFQATT, CDR2 SNEGSKA (reference sequence). Trimming shortened V by 1 base and J by 4 bases, and 10 bases separated the two germline ends. The CDR3 DNA is TGCAGTGCTAGAGGTTCCGGGGGAGAGACCCAGTACTTC. As protein: CSARGSGGETQYF.

This clonotype was seen repeatedly, ten times or more. CDR3 coding DNA: TGTGCCACCTCCGACAGGGTCGGAGCTAACTATGGCTACACCTTC. Residues: CATSDRVGANYGYTF. The chain joins TRBV24-1 to TRBJ1-2, with 7 bases lining up with TRBD1. Trimming at V came to 9 bases and at J to 0 bases, leaving 9 bases not matched to a gene. Germline assignment: CDR1 KGHDR and CDR2 SFDVKD. The CDR3 totals 15 residues.

This clonotype came up many times. The genes are TRBV18 and TRBJ2-1, with TRBD1 matching over 7 bases. The junction had 3 bases not matched to a gene; V was cut back by 3 bases and J by 4 bases. There are 14 residues in the CDR3. Germline CDR1 reads KGHSH; CDR2 reads LQKENI. CDR3 sequence (DNA): TGTGCCAGCTCACCGAGACAGGGATACAATGAGCAGTTCTTC. Protein product: CASSPRQGYNEQFF. Based on the CDR3 plus reference TRBV18 and TRBJ2-1, the full variable domain is NAGVMQNPRHLVRRRGQEARLRCSPMKGHSHVYWYRQLPEEGLKFMVYLQKENIIDESGMPKERFSAEFPKEGPSILRIQQVVRGDSAAYFCASSPRQGYNEQFFGPGTRLTVL.

The chain uses TRBV7-9 and TRBJ2-3; TRBD2 is a possible D gene (6 bases). Germline CDR1 SEHNR, CDR2 FQNEAQ (reference sequence). The CDR3 extends over 13 amino acids. V gave up 6 bases and J gave up 4 bases, with 11 bases separating them. CDR3 loop: CASRRGGADTQYF. CDR3 DNA: TGTGCCAGCAGGCGGGGCGGTGCAGATACGCAGTATTTT.

This clonotype was observed at least ten times. The V gene is TRBV2, the J gene TRBJ2-7; 7 bases line up with TRBD1. V was pared by 9 bases and J by 0 bases, with 5 bases of the junction left unmatched. The CDR3 consists of 13 residues. The V gene's germline CDR1 is SNHLY and CDR2 FYNNEI. In nucleotides, the CDR3 is TGTGCCAGTGAGGGGACAGCCTCCTACGAGCAGTACTTC. Translated, it gives CASEGTASYEQYF.

This clonotype has a count of ten or more. The rearrangement uses TRBV9 and TRBJ1-2, with TRBD1 identical over 8 bases. The CDR3 sequence is 15 residues long. Germline CDR1 is SGDLS and CDR2 is YYNGEE. The J segment lost 3 bases and the V segment lost 3 bases, leaving 7 bases of the junction unmatched. The chain's CDR3 is CASSEGQAAYYGYTF. CDR3 nucleotides: TGTGCCAGCAGCGAGGGACAGGCCGCATACTATGGCTACACCTTC.